This T cell receptor (beta chain) derives from a study of blood T cell repertoires in COVID-19. Study-level background: Samples of COVID-19 (acute and convalescent) were obtained from the United States, Italy and Spain. Sources were T cells, B-cell-depleted T cells, or PBMCs; the material itself was cDNA or gDNA.

CDR3 length: 13 residues. With 4 bases removed from V and 2 bases from J, the gap between germline ends came to 8 bases. Germline-derived CDR1 and CDR2 are SEHNR and FQNEAQ (reference sequence). Assay: immunoSEQ multiplex PCR; the TCRdb copy retains only in-frame clones and omits some. The sample includes more than 40,000 clones, about 87% of them seen just once. The sequence was collected from an older man with acute or convalescent COVID-19. The specimen sequenced was peripheral blood. The chain links TRBV7-9 to TRBJ2-5, with D perhaps TRBD1 (6 bases). The DNA for the CDR3 is TGTGCCAGCAGCTCCAGGGGACAAGAGACCCAGTACTTC. Its protein product is CASSSRGQETQYF.